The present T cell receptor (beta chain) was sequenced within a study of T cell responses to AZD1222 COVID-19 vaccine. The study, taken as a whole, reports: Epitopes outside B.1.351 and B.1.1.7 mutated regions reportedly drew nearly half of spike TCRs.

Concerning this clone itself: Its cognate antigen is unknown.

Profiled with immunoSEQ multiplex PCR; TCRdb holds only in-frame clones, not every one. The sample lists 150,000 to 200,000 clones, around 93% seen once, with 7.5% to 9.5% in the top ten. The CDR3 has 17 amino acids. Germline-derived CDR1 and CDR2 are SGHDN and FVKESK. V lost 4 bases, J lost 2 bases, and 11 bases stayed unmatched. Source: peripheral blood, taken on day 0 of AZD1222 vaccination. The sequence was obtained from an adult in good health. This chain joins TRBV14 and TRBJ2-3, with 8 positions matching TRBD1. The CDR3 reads CASSLSDRGRATDTQYF. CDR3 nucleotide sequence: TGTGCCAGCAGCCTCTCTGACAGGGGACGGGCCACAGATACGCAGTATTTT.